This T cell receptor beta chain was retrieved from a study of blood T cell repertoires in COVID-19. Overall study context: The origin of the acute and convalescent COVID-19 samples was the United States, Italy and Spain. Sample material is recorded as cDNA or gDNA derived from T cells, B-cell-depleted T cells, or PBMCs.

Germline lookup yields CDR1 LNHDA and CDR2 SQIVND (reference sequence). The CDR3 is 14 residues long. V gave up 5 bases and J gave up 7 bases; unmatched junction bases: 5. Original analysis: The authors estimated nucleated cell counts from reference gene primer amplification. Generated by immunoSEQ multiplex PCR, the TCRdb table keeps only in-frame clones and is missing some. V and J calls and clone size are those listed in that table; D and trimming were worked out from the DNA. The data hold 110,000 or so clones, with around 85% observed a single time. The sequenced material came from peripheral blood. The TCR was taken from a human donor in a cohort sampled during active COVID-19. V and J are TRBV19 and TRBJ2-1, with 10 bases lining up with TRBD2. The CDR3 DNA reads TGTGCCAGTAGTGCAGCGGGGGGGCGGAATGAGCAGTTCTTC. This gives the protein CASSAAGGRNEQFF.